The T cell receptor beta chain described here comes from a study of control samples from healthy donors and cancer patients. CDR3 length: 12 residues. V was cut by 2 bases and J by 4 bases, with 5 bases left in between. Germline CDR1 MDHEN, CDR2 SYDVKM. Profiled with immunoSEQ multiplex PCR; TCRdb holds only in-frame clones, not every one. In the table there are tens of thousands of clones, under 90% of which are singletons. This sequence was found in a man aged 65 to 85 in good health. The chain is built from TRBV28 and TRBJ1-2; no clear D gene. The sample consisted of blood. Here the CDR3 DNA reads TGTGCCAGCAGTTTAAGGGTCTATGGCTACACCTTC. This translates into CASSLRVYGYTF.